These 18 T cell receptor beta chains came from one sample sequenced in a study of beta chain features in type 1 diabetes. Since all of the isolated RNA was reverse transcribed, expressed TCRB transcripts were what got sequenced. Sequencing was performed with immunoSEQ multiplex PCR; in TCRdb, only in-frame clones are kept and a portion is missing. In the table there are 360,000 or so clones, less than 20% of which are singletons. Sequenced sample: naive CD4+ T cells from blood. These receptors came from a woman between 18 and 29 years old in good health.

This clone appeared a few times. This rearrangement joins TRBV4-3 to TRBJ1-2, with 9 bases that match TRBD1. V was pared by 0 bases and J by 4 bases, with 3 bases of the junction left unmatched. Germline V gene lookup returns CDR1 LGHNA and CDR2 YSLEER. CDR3 length: 15 amino acids. This CDR3 reads CASSQDTGGLYGYTF. CDR3 DNA sequence: TGCGCCAGCAGCCAAGATACAGGGGGCCTCTATGGCTACACCTTC.

This clone was detected only a few times. This sequence joins TRBV18 and TRBJ1-1; D gene ambiguous. In germline, CDR1 is KGHSH, CDR2 LQKENI. V lost 2 bases and J lost 2, with 15 bases in between. The CDR3 length is 16 residues. The CDR3 nucleotides read TGTGCCAGCTCACCAGGAGGGCGGCTTGATAACACTGAAGCTTTCTTT. This translates into CASSPGGRLDNTEAFF.

The rearrangement joins TRBV5-4 to TRBJ2-1, with 7 bases lining up with TRBD2. Trimming took 7 bases from V and 4 from J; bases not matched to a gene: 14. CDR3 size: 16 residues. Germline CDR1 reads SGHNT; CDR2 reads YYREEE (reference sequence). CDR3 in DNA: TGTGCCAGCCAGCTTTCCCTAGCGGACCCATACAATGAGCAGTTCTTC. Translation gives CASQLSLADPYNEQFF.

The J gene is TRBJ2-7, the V gene TRBV27, with D perhaps matching TRBD2 (5 bases). The CDR3 runs 13 residues. The germline V gene has CDR1 MNHEY and CDR2 SMNVEV (reference sequence). Deletions cut 6 bases from V and 2 bases from J, with 11 bases between. The CDR3 coding sequence is TGTGCCAGCAGCACCGGGGTACCCTACGAGCAGTACTTC. Protein: CASSTGVPYEQYF.

This clone has just a few counts. This chain connects TRBV4-1 to TRBJ1-1; D may be TRBD1 (6 bases). Deletions cut 0 bases from V and 8 bases from J, with 10 bases between. In germline, CDR1 is MGHRA, CDR2 YSYEKL. The CDR3 contains 13 residues. For the CDR3, the DNA is TGCGCCAGCAGCCAAGACAGGGGAATCGAAGCTTTCTTT. Protein sequence: CASSQDRGIEAFF.

This chain joins TRBV9 and TRBJ2-1; TRBD2 might be the D (7 bases). Per the germline V gene, CDR1 is SGDLS and CDR2 is YYNGEE. The CDR3 is 14 residues long. V lost 4 bases and J 14 bases, leaving 22 bases between the germline ends. CDR3 amino acids: CASSTHNGGGGEFF. Written as DNA, the CDR3 is TGTGCCAGCAGCACTCATAACGGGGGCGGGGGTGAGTTCTTC.

The chain uses TRBV7-2 and TRBJ2-1, with 11 bases aligning to TRBD1. The CDR3 extends over 15 amino acids. Trimming cost V 6 bases and J 6 bases; bases outside gene matches: 7. Per the germline V gene, CDR1 is SGHTA and CDR2 is FQGNSA. The CDR3 DNA follows: TGTGCCAGCAGATACCCCGGGACAGGGGGCAATGAGCAGTTCTTC. This sequence encodes CASRYPGTGGNEQFF.

As for this clone: Other DNA sequences in this sample translate to the same CDR3. The chain employs TRBV2 and TRBJ2-7; 9 bases match TRBD2. Trimming cost V 3 bases and J 5 bases; bases outside gene matches: 5. The CDR3 sequence is 14 residues long. Germline assignment: CDR1 SNHLY and CDR2 FYNNEI. CDR3 region: CASSESGRYHEQYF. The CDR3 region has the DNA TGTGCCAGCAGTGAGAGCGGGAGGTACCACGAGCAGTACTTC.

As concerns this clone: Other DNA sequences in the same sample also yield this CDR3. The J gene is TRBJ2-3, the V gene TRBV7-9, with TRBD2 matching 7 bases. CDR3 length: 12 amino acids. J gave up 5 bases and V 5 bases, and 1 base lay outside the gene matches. Germline CDR1 is SEHNR and CDR2 is FQNEAQ (reference sequence). CDR3 residues: CASSPGGDTQYF. The DNA for the CDR3 is TGTGCCAGCAGCCCGGGGGGAGATACGCAGTATTTT. Based on the CDR3 plus reference TRBV7-9 and TRBJ2-3, the full variable domain is DTGVSQNPRHKITKRGQNVTFRCDPISEHNRLYWYRQTLGQGPEFLTYFQNEAQLEKSRLLSDRFSAERPKGSFSTLEIQRTEQGDSAMYLCASSPGGDTQYFGPGTRLTVL.

The gene calls are TRBV28 and TRBJ2-7; possible D gene TRBD2, 5 bases. Germline V lookup: CDR1 MDHEN, CDR2 SYDVKM. The CDR3 extends over 13 amino acids. The germline V and J ends were trimmed by 6 bases and 5 bases, with 14 bases remaining between them. CDR3 bases: TGTGCCAGCAGCAGGAAAGGACTGGACGAGCAGTACTTC. It codes for CASSRKGLDEQYF.

In its sample, this clone was seen a few times. The chain's CDR3 is CASSRGYGYTF. The CDR3 DNA reads as TGTGCCAGCAGCCGCGGCTATGGCTACACCTTC. The chain is built from TRBV7-2 and TRBJ1-2, with unresolved D. V was cut by 5 bases and J by 4 bases, with 5 bases left in between. Germline CDR1 and CDR2: SGHTA and FQGNSA. This CDR3 comprises 11 residues.

The J gene is TRBJ2-3, the V gene TRBV30; TRBD2 matches 9 bases. CDR3 size: 17 residues. V lost 4 bases to trimming and J lost 0 bases; unmatched junction nucleotides: 11. Germline V gene data show CDR1 as GTSNPN and CDR2 as SVGIG (reference sequence). The DNA for the CDR3 is TGTGCCTGGATTCAAGCGGGAGGATACTCTAGCACAGATACGCAGTATTTT. It yields the protein CAWIQAGGYSSTDTQYF.

This clone was counted between two and nine times. The V and J genes are TRBV6-6 and TRBJ2-5, with 11 positions matching TRBD1. Germline V gene data show CDR1 as MNHNY and CDR2 as SVGAGI (reference sequence). The CDR3 contains 15 residues. The J segment lost 7 bases and the V segment lost 4 bases, leaving 8 bases of the junction unmatched. This CDR3 reads CASSSPSGTGGTQYF. CDR3 DNA: TGTGCCAGCAGTTCCCCCTCCGGGACAGGGGGGACCCAGTACTTC.

This clone occurred a few times. This sequence joins TRBV18 and TRBJ1-2, with D uncertain. The CDR3 consists of 13 residues. The germline V gene has CDR1 KGHSH and CDR2 LQKENI. V shed 1 base and J shed 0 bases, with 3 bases lying between them. Here the CDR3 DNA reads TGTGCCAGCTCACCACACACTAACTATGGCTACACCTTC. This sequence encodes CASSPHTNYGYTF.

The sample holds a few counts of this clone. The chain joins TRBV30 to TRBJ2-1; perhaps TRBD2 as D (5 bases). V was trimmed by 2 bases and J by 4 bases, leaving 12 bases between them. The CDR3 is made up of 14 amino acids. Germline V gives CDR1 GTSNPN, CDR2 SVGIG (reference sequence). CDR3 nucleotide sequence: TGTGCCTGGAGTAGGGAGCAGAGTTACAATGAGCAGTTCTTC. Translating it yields CAWSREQSYNEQFF. Based on the CDR3 plus reference TRBV30 and TRBJ2-1, the full variable domain is SQTIHQWPATLVQPVGSPLSLECTVEGTSNPNLYWYRQAAGRGLQLLFYSVGIGQISSEVPQNLSASRPQDRQFILSSKKLLLSDSGFYLCAWSREQSYNEQFFGPGTRLTVL.

J is TRBJ1-5 and V is TRBV30; D remains ambiguous. Germline lookup yields CDR1 GTSNPN and CDR2 SVGIG (reference sequence). The length of the CDR3 is 13 residues. With 5 bases removed from V and 2 bases from J, the gap between germline ends came to 10 bases. The CDR3 reads CAWDLGGNQPQHF. In nucleotides, the CDR3 is TGTGCCTGGGACTTGGGAGGCAATCAGCCCCAGCATTTT.

This clone has a handful of counts. The CDR3 spells CASSPGKAVGRGNIQYF. In DNA, the CDR3 is TGCGCCAGCAGCCCTGGGAAGGCCGTGGGCCGGGGAAACATTCAGTACTTC. This sequence joins TRBV4-1 and TRBJ2-4, with a tentative D call TRBD2 (5 bases). V was trimmed by 4 bases and J by 6 bases, leaving 22 bases between them. The CDR3 extends over 17 amino acids. The germline V gene has CDR1 MGHRA and CDR2 YSYEKL.

The chain recombines TRBV10-3 with TRBJ2-1; D is possibly TRBD1 (6 bases). The CDR3 spans 12 residues. V dropped 5 bases and J dropped 8 bases, with 10 bases sitting between them. Germline lookup yields CDR1 ENHRY and CDR2 SYGVKD. The CDR3 DNA is TGTGCCATCAGTCAGGGGAACGATGAGCAGTTCTTC. Protein product: CAISQGNDEQFF.